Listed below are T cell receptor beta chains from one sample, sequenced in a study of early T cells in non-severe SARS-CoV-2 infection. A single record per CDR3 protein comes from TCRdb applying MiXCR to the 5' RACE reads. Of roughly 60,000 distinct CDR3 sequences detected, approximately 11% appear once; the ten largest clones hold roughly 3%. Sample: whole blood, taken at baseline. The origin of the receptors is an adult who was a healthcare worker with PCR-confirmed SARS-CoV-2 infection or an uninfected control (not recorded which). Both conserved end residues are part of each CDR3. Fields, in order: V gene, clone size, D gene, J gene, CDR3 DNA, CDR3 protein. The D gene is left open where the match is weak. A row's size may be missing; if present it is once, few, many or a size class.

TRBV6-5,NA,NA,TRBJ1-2,TGTGCCAGCACCGGGGGCTATGGCTACACCTTC,CASTGGYGYTF
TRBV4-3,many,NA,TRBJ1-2,TGCGCCAGCAGCCAAGTCCCAGTCCAAACCTATGGCTACACCTTC,CASSQVPVQTYGYTF
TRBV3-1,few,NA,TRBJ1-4,TGTGCCAGCAGCCCGAGCGGTAGACAGCATAATGAAAAACTGTTTTTT,CASSPSGRQHNEKLFF
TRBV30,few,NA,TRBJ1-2,TGTGCCTGGAGTCCCCAGGCCGAAAGGACCTTC,CAWSPQAERTF
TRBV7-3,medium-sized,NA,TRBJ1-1,TGTGCCAGCAGCTTCTCAGGGAACACTGAAGCTTTCTTT,CASSFSGNTEAFF
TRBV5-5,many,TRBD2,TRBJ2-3,TGTGCCAGCAGCTTTTTCCTTAGCGGGGGAACAGATACGCAGTATTTT,CASSFFLSGGTDTQYF
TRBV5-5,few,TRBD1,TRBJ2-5,TGTGCCAGCAGCTTCGATCAGGGGGCGGAGACCCAGTACTTC,CASSFDQGAETQYF
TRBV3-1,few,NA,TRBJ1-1,TGTGCCAGCAGCCCAGGCCGGCCAGGGACAACTGAAGCTTTCTTT,CASSPGRPGTTEAFF
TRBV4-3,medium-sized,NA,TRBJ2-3,TGCGCCAGCAGCCAAGGTCGGGCCCCACAGTATTTT,CASSQGRAPQYF
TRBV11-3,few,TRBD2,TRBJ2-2,TGTGCCAGCAGCACGATCTCGGCTAGCGGGGGCCTGAACACCGGGGAGCTGTTTTTT,CASSTISASGGLNTGELFF
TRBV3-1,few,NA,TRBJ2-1,TGTGCCAGCAGCCAAGAGTTGATCTACAATGAGCAGTTCTTC,CASSQELIYNEQFF
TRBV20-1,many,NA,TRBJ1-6,TGCAGTGCTAGTAGTTCAGGAGGCGGGACCTATAATTCACCCCTCCACTTT,CSASSSGGGTYNSPLHF
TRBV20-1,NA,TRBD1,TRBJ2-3,TGCAGTGCGACGAGGGACAGCTTCACAGATACGCAGTATTTT,CSATRDSFTDTQYF
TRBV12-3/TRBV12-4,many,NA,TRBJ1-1,TGTGCCAGCAGTCGGACGAACACTGAAGCTTTCTTT,CASSRTNTEAFF